What follows are 30 T cell receptor beta chains derived from one specimen sequenced in a study of beta chain features in type 1 diabetes. What was sequenced were expressed TCRB transcripts, since all of the isolated RNA had been reverse transcribed. This table comes from immunoSEQ multiplex PCR, and its TCRdb copy is limited to in-frame clones, with some not included. The repertoire has under 900,000 clones, about a sixth of them found once; the top ten carry 0.023%. Sequenced input: naive CD4+ T cells from blood. The receptors stem from a woman between 18 and 29 years old in good health.

The chain joins TRBV5-1 to TRBJ1-2, with D unclear. Germline loops: CDR1 SGHRS, CDR2 YFSETQ. The CDR3 consists of 13 residues. Trimming took 0 bases from V and 2 from J, leaving 5 bases between them. The CDR3 DNA reads as TGCGCCAGCAGCTTGGCGGGGAACTATGGCTACACCTTC. Translation: CASSLAGNYGYTF.

With respect to this clone: An end of the junction does not agree with germline; a read error may underlie this. The chain employs TRBV28 and TRBJ1-5; D perhaps matches TRBD1 (5 bases). CDR1 is MDHEN and CDR2 is SYDVKM in the germline V gene. The CDR3 has 14 residues. CDR3 protein: CASSFASGRQLQHF. CDR3 sequence (DNA): TGTGCCAGCAGTTTCGCCTCGGGACGGCAGCTCCAGCATTTT.

The sample holds many counts of this clone. The identical CDR3 is also encoded by other nucleotide sequences in the sample. CDR3 in amino acids: CASSLEANTEAFF. DNA for the CDR3: TGTGCCAGCAGCTTGGAGGCGAACACTGAAGCTTTCTTT. The rearrangement joins TRBV7-9 to TRBJ1-1; D unresolved. Trimming stripped 3 bases from V and 1 base from J, with 6 bases between. Germline V gives CDR1 SEHNR, CDR2 FQNEAQ (reference sequence). The CDR3 runs to 13 residues. The full variable domain, its missing parts supplied by reference TRBV7-9 and TRBJ1-1, is DTGVSQNPRHKITKRGQNVTFRCDPISEHNRLYWYRQTLGQGPEFLTYFQNEAQLEKSRLLSDRFSAERPKGSFSTLEIQRTEQGDSAMYLCASSLEANTEAFFGQGTRLTVV.

This clone was detected only a few times. Other nucleotide sequences from this sample produce the same CDR3. The chain carries TRBV27 and TRBJ2-5; tentative D call: TRBD2 (5 bases). The V gene lost 8 bases and the J gene lost 2 bases, with 15 bases spanning the gap. Germline CDR1 reads MNHEY; CDR2 reads SMNVEV (reference sequence). The CDR3 consists of 14 residues. This CDR3 reads CASSPRGIQETQYF. The CDR3 DNA is TGTGCCAGCTCGCCGAGAGGGATTCAAGAGACCCAGTACTTC.

This clone was recorded a few times. The V gene is TRBV28, the J gene TRBJ1-2, with 7 bases aligning to TRBD1. The CDR3 has 14 amino acids. Germline lookup yields CDR1 MDHEN and CDR2 SYDVKM. J was trimmed by 7 bases and V by 6 bases; bases with no gene match: 11. The CDR3 is CASRTDDREGGYTF. CDR3 DNA: TGTGCCAGCAGGACCGACGACAGGGAGGGTGGCTACACCTTC.

This clone was observed a few times. The CDR3 is CASSIGLEGPTDTQYF. CDR3 nucleotide sequence: TGTGCCAGTAGTATCGGGCTAGAGGGCCCCACAGATACGCAGTATTTT. The chain joins TRBV19 to TRBJ2-3, with D possibly matching TRBD2 (5 bases). CDR1 is LNHDA, CDR2 SQIVND, per germline (reference sequence). CDR3 length: 16 amino acids. Trimming shortened V by 3 bases and J by 2 bases, and 15 bases separated the two germline ends.

The chain couples TRBV10-3 to TRBJ1-1; D is unresolved. This CDR3 has 13 residues. The germline gives CDR1 ENHRY, CDR2 SYGVKD. V lost 0 bases and J 8 bases, leaving 10 bases between the germline ends. For the CDR3, the DNA is TGTGCCATCAGTGAGTCGATGGTGGGCGAAGCTTTCTTT. Translation: CAISESMVGEAFF.

This clone was picked up a small number of times. V usage is TRBV7-2 and J usage is TRBJ2-5, with 9 bases identical to TRBD2. The trim removed 3 bases at V and 1 base at J, leaving 6 bases unmatched. Germline V lookup: CDR1 SGHTA, CDR2 FQGNSA. The CDR3 totals 16 residues. Here the CDR3 DNA reads TGTGCCAGCAGCTTGAGGTTAGCGGGAGTCCAAGAGACCCAGTACTTC. Its translation is CASSLRLAGVQETQYF.

The chain joins TRBV4-2 to TRBJ2-2, with D uncertain. Looked up from germline, CDR1 is LGHNA and CDR2 is YNFKEQ. CDR3 size: 16 residues. V was trimmed by 0 bases and J by 4 bases, leaving 12 bases between them. The CDR3 sequence is CASSQDPSGGTGELFF. The CDR3 nucleotides are TGTGCCAGCAGCCAAGATCCCTCGGGTGGCACCGGGGAGCTGTTTTTT.

Remarks on this clone: Other DNA sequences in this sample translate to the same CDR3. The chain links TRBV5-1 to TRBJ2-2; D may be TRBD1 (5 bases). There are 15 residues in the CDR3. Germline V gene data show CDR1 as SGHRS and CDR2 as YFSETQ. Trimming stripped 2 bases from V and 0 bases from J, with 8 bases between. CDR3 in amino acids: CASSLLGANTGELFF. Here the CDR3 DNA reads TGCGCCAGCAGCTTATTAGGGGCGAACACCGGGGAGCTGTTTTTT. Full variable domain (outside the CDR3, taken from reference TRBV5-1 and TRBJ2-2): KAGVTQTPRYLIKTRGQQVTLSCSPISGHRSVSWYQQTPGQGLQFLFEYFSETQRNKGNFPGRFSGRQFSNSRSEMNVSTLELGDSALYLCASSLLGANTGELFFGEGSRLTVL.

The sample holds a few counts of this clone. The rearrangement uses TRBV28 and TRBJ2-7; 11 bases line up with TRBD2. Germline V gene sequence: CDR1 MDHEN, CDR2 SYDVKM. V gave up 8 bases and J gave up 4 bases; unmatched junction bases: 7. The CDR3 runs to 14 residues. CDR3 DNA sequence: TGTGCCAGCGGGAGACTAGCGGGACTGTACGAGCAGTACTTC. The encoded protein is CASGRLAGLYEQYF.

This clone was counted between two and nine times. The chain carries TRBV29-1 and TRBJ2-1; D is ambiguous. The V end lost 8 bases, the J end lost 8 bases, and 16 bases lay between the germline ends. The germline gives CDR1 SQVTM, CDR2 ANQGSEA. The CDR3 length is 12 residues. The CDR3 nucleotides are TGCAGCCACCGTGTGGGGTTCGATGAGCAGTTCTTC. Protein sequence: CSHRVGFDEQFF.

This sequence joins TRBV19 and TRBJ2-2, with D possibly being TRBD1 (5 bases). The CDR3 totals 15 residues. The germline V and J ends were trimmed by 3 bases and 5 bases, with 13 bases remaining between them. CDR1 is LNHDA and CDR2 is SQIVND in the germline V gene (reference sequence). The CDR3 is CASSMWAGWTGELFF. CDR3 DNA sequence: TGTGCCAGTAGTATGTGGGCAGGGTGGACCGGGGAGCTGTTTTTT.

This clone has a handful of counts. The chain combines TRBV23-1 with TRBJ2-7; 9 bases match TRBD1. TRBV23-1 is filed as an ORF, its function uncertain. V dropped 0 bases and J dropped 7; count of bases not matched to a gene: 10. CDR3 length: 16 amino acids. CDR3 loop: CASSQSEDRGRGEQYF. As DNA, the CDR3 is TGCGCCAGCAGTCAATCGGAAGACAGGGGGAGGGGTGAGCAGTACTTC.

This sequence joins TRBV7-2 and TRBJ2-7, with no clear D. Germline V lookup: CDR1 SGHTA, CDR2 FQGNSA. This CDR3 has 15 amino acids. The V end was cut by 1 base, the J end by 3 bases, with 13 bases between. CDR3: CASSLGDADVYEQYF. For the CDR3, the DNA is TGTGCCAGCAGCTTAGGAGACGCTGATGTCTACGAGCAGTACTTC.

This clone was picked up a small number of times. The genes are TRBV2 and TRBJ2-5; 7 bases are a match to TRBD1. CDR1 is SNHLY and CDR2 is FYNNEI in the germline V gene. Trimming cost V 6 bases and J 5 bases; bases outside gene matches: 3. The CDR3 runs to 12 residues. DNA of the CDR3: TGTGCCAGCAGAGAGGGGGCTGAGACCCAGTACTTC. This encodes CASREGAETQYF.

The rearrangement joins TRBV7-9 to TRBJ2-5; D might be TRBD2 (5 bases). CDR3 size: 15 residues. The V end lost 5 bases, the J end lost 5 bases, and 18 bases lay between the germline ends. CDR1 SEHNR and CDR2 FQNEAQ come from the germline V gene (reference sequence). DNA for the CDR3: TGTGCCAGCAGCCCCTCTGCCGGGGTTGGTGAGACCCAGTACTTC. It translates to CASSPSAGVGETQYF.

This clone was found a few times. The chain links TRBV2 to TRBJ2-3, with TRBD2 matching over 10 bases. This CDR3 comprises 15 residues. With V trimmed by 7 bases and J by 5 bases, 9 bases remained unmatched. In germline, CDR1 is SNHLY, CDR2 FYNNEI. The CDR3 DNA reads TGTGCCAGCACGTCTAGCGGGAGAACGGTAGATACGCAGTATTTT. It specifies CASTSSGRTVDTQYF.

V usage is TRBV7-2 and J usage is TRBJ2-5; D is unclear. V was shortened by 5 bases and J by 5 bases, with 15 bases between the two germline ends. The V gene's germline CDR1 is SGHTA and CDR2 FQGNSA. This CDR3 has 14 residues. The CDR3 region has the DNA TGTGCCAGCAGCCGAGAGACTCCTGGGGAGACCCAGTACTTC. Protein product: CASSRETPGETQYF.

The chain recombines TRBV2 with TRBJ2-7; D tentatively fits TRBD1 or TRBD2 (5 bases each). Germline CDR1 SNHLY, CDR2 FYNNEI. With 6 bases removed from V and 7 bases from J, the gap between germline ends came to 10 bases. The CDR3 covers 11 residues. The CDR3 sequence is CASSTGLEQYF. The CDR3 DNA reads TGTGCCAGCAGCACGGGGCTTGAGCAGTACTTC. Using reference TRBV2 and TRBJ2-7 for the parts outside the CDR3, the full variable domain is EPEVTQTPSHQVTQMGQEVILRCVPISNHLYFYWYRQILGQKVEFLVSFYNNEISEKSEIFDDQFSVERPDGSNFTLKIRSTKLEDSAMYFCASSTGLEQYFGPGTRLTVT.

The CDR3 nucleotides read TGTGCCAGCAGCTTAGGCGGGCCGAAGTACAATGAGCAGTTCTTC. This codes for CASSLGGPKYNEQFF. The rearrangement links TRBV7-8 to TRBJ2-1; TRBD2 is a possible D gene (5 bases). The V and J ends lost 1 base and 4 bases respectively, with 11 bases between them. The CDR3 sequence is 15 residues long. Germline CDR1 and CDR2: SGHVS and FQNEAQ.

This clone was detected a few times. The V call is TRBV7-8, the J call TRBJ2-7; TRBD2 aligns across 7 bases. Germline values: CDR1 SGHVS, CDR2 FQNEAQ. CDR3 length: 15 residues. The V segment lost 4 bases and the J segment 2 bases; nucleotides outside the gene matches: 8. CDR3 sequence reads: CASSSASGRTYEQYF. The CDR3 region has the DNA TGTGCCAGCAGCTCGGCTAGCGGTAGGACCTACGAGCAGTACTTC. Supplemented by reference TRBV7-8 and TRBJ2-7, the full variable domain reads GAGVSQSPRYKVAKRGQDVALRCDPISGHVSLFWYQQALGQGPEFLTYFQNEAQLDKSGLPSDRFFAERPEGSVSTLKIQRTQQEDSAVYLCASSSASGRTYEQYFGPGTRLTVT.

This clone was seen more than once but under ten times. The J gene is TRBJ1-1, the V gene TRBV29-1; 9 bases match TRBD1. Germline assignment: CDR1 SQVTM and CDR2 ANQGSEA. This CDR3 has 14 amino acids. J lost 0 bases, V lost 6 bases, and 5 bases had no gene match. The DNA for the CDR3 is TGCAGCGTGGGGACAGGGTACATGAACACTGAAGCTTTCTTT. This gives the protein CSVGTGYMNTEAFF.

This rearrangement joins TRBV9 to TRBJ2-1, with a tentative D call TRBD2 (5 bases). Germline values: CDR1 SGDLS, CDR2 YYNGEE. Trimming removed 0 bases from V and 7 bases from J, with 26 bases in between. This CDR3 is built from 19 residues. This chain's CDR3 is CASSVDPGPARNSANEQFF. As DNA, the CDR3 is TGTGCCAGCAGCGTAGACCCGGGCCCTGCCCGGAATAGCGCAAATGAGCAGTTCTTC.

CDR3 region: CASTSTGRWTGKETQYF. CDR3 nucleotides: TGTGCCAGTACCTCTACCGGCCGTTGGACAGGGAAAGAGACCCAGTACTTC. The rearrangement joins TRBV19 to TRBJ2-5; 8 positions agree with TRBD1. Losses at the gene ends were 7 bases for V and 3 bases for J; bases not matched to a gene: 16. The CDR3 consists of 17 residues. Germline V gene lookup returns CDR1 LNHDA and CDR2 SQIVND (reference sequence).

The rearrangement uses TRBV27 and TRBJ1-4, with 9 bases matching TRBD1. Germline-derived CDR1 and CDR2 are MNHEY and SMNVEV (reference sequence). The CDR3 is made up of 16 amino acids. J gave up 8 bases and V 6 bases, and 13 bases lay outside the gene matches. Here the CDR3 DNA reads TGTGCCAGCAGCCGAACTCCGGGACAGGGTTTAGAAAAACTGTTTTTT. Its protein is CASSRTPGQGLEKLFF. The full variable domain, rest sourced from reference TRBV27 and TRBJ1-4, is EAQVTQNPRYLITVTGKKLTVTCSQNMNHEYMSWYRQDPGLGLRQIYYSMNVEVTDKGDVPEGYKVSRKEKRNFPLILESPSPNQTSLYFCASSRTPGQGLEKLFFGSGTQLSVL.

The chain recombines TRBV5-4 with TRBJ2-1; the match to TRBD2 covers 12 bases. This CDR3 is built from 17 residues. Germline V CDR1 and CDR2: SGHNT, YYREEE (reference sequence). The V segment lost 0 bases and the J segment 7 bases; nucleotides outside the gene matches: 8. The CDR3 DNA reads TGTGCCAGCAGCTTGGCCCCTCTAGCGGGAGGGTCAAATGAGCAGTTCTTC. It translates to CASSLAPLAGGSNEQFF.

A few counts support this clone. The genes are TRBV7-6 and TRBJ1-5; a possible D gene is TRBD1 (5 bases). V was clipped by 5 bases and J by 3 bases, with 14 bases between them. The germline CDR1 and CDR2 sequences are SGHVS and FNYEAQ. This CDR3 is built from 15 residues. The CDR3 nucleotides are TGTGCCAGCAGCCTAGGGGCAGGGAACAATCAGCCCCAGCATTTT. This translates into CASSLGAGNNQPQHF.

This clone was observed a handful of times. This rearrangement joins TRBV4-2 to TRBJ2-2; a weak D match, TRBD1 (6 bases). CDR3 length equals 16 residues. Germline V gives CDR1 LGHNA, CDR2 YNFKEQ. Between the trimmed V and J ends, which lost 0 bases and 5 bases, there was a span of 13 bases. CDR3 coding DNA: TGTGCCAGCAGCCAAGAGACAGGACAGACTACCGGGGAGCTGTTTTTT. Translation gives CASSQETGQTTGELFF.

This chain links TRBV7-8 with TRBJ2-7; TRBD2 matches at 9 bases. The CDR3 length is 15 residues. The J segment lost 7 bases and the V segment lost 2 bases, leaving 9 bases of the junction unmatched. Germline lookup yields CDR1 SGHVS and CDR2 FQNEAQ. The CDR3 is CASSLHPGLAREQYF. CDR3 DNA: TGTGCCAGCAGCTTACACCCGGGACTAGCTCGGGAGCAGTACTTC.